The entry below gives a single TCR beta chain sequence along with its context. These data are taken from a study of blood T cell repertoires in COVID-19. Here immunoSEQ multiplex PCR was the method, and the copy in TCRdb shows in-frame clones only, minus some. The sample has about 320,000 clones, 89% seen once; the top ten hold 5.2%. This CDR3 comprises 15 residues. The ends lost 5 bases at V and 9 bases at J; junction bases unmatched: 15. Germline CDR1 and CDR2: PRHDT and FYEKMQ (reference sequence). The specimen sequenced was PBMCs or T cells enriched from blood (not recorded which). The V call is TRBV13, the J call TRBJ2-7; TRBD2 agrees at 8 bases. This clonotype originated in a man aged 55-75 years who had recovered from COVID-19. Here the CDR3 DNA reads TGTGCCAGCAGCCCCCTCGGGAGGGCCCTCGGGGGGCAGTACTTC. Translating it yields CASSPLGRALGGQYF.